These T cell receptor beta chains were read from a single sample in a study of T cells in Graves' hyperthyroidism and ophthalmopathy. TCRdb passed the multiplex PCR reads through MiXCR, listing each CDR3 protein once. Counted here are roughly 700,000 distinct CDR3 sequences, 11% to 15% occurring once; the ten biggest clones make up roughly a tenth. The sequencing sample was made of blood. The receptors were sampled from a woman between 18 and 29 years old with Graves' hyperthyroidism. The CDR3 runs from the conserved cysteine through the conserved F or W. The order of the fields is J gene, D gene, CDR3 length, V gene, clone size, CDR3 DNA, CDR3 protein. The D gene is left open where the match is weak. Rows may omit the clone size; those that give it use once, few, many or a size class.

j_gene: TRBJ1-1; d_gene: -; len: 14; v_gene: TRBV4-3; abundance: many; CDR3nt: TGCGCCAGCAGCCAAGATTGGATGAACACTGAAGCTTTCTTT; CDR3aa: CASSQDWMNTEAFF
j_gene: TRBJ1-2; d_gene: -; len: 13; v_gene: TRBV20-1; abundance: few; CDR3nt: TGCAGTGCTAGAGCGACGGCACGCGGGAACTACACCTTC; CDR3aa: CSARATARGNYTF
j_gene: TRBJ2-3; d_gene: TRBD2; len: 13; v_gene: TRBV7-9; abundance: many; CDR3nt: TGTGCCAGCAGCTCCGACAGCGGGGTCGGGCAGTATTTT; CDR3aa: CASSSDSGVGQYF
j_gene: TRBJ1-1; d_gene: TRBD1; len: 14; v_gene: TRBV2; abundance: many; CDR3nt: TGTGCCAGCAGTGAGGACAGGGGGGTTGCGGGAGCTTTCTTT; CDR3aa: CASSEDRGVAGAFF
j_gene: TRBJ2-1; d_gene: -; len: 16; v_gene: TRBV7-2; abundance: many; CDR3nt: TGTGCCAGCAGCCTCGGACTCGGCTCCCTTGTCAATGAGCAGTTCTTC; CDR3aa: CASSLGLGSLVNEQFF
j_gene: TRBJ2-1; d_gene: -; len: 13; v_gene: TRBV6-2/TRBV6-3; abundance: many; CDR3nt: TGTGCCAGCAGTTACCATACAGTCGATGAGCAGTTCTTC; CDR3aa: CASSYHTVDEQFF
j_gene: TRBJ2-7; d_gene: -; len: 14; v_gene: TRBV19; abundance: few; CDR3nt: TGTGCCAGTAGTAAGGGCCGTTTAGTCTACGAGCAGTACTTC; CDR3aa: CASSKGRLVYEQYF
j_gene: TRBJ2-7; d_gene: TRBD2; len: 14; v_gene: TRBV7-8; abundance: many; CDR3nt: TGTGCCAGCAGCCATCTAGCGGGAGTCGACGAGCAGTACTTC; CDR3aa: CASSHLAGVDEQYF
j_gene: TRBJ1-5; d_gene: -; len: 12; v_gene: TRBV6-2/TRBV6-3; abundance: -; CDR3nt: TGTGCCAGCAGAAACGGGAATCAGCCCCAGCATTTT; CDR3aa: CASRNGNQPQHF
j_gene: TRBJ2-1; d_gene: -; len: 17; v_gene: TRBV7-2; abundance: -; CDR3nt: TGTGCCAGCAGCTTAGCGGTGGAGACAGTCTCCTACAATGAGCAGTTCTTC; CDR3aa: CASSLAVETVSYNEQFF
j_gene: TRBJ2-1; d_gene: TRBD2; len: 14; v_gene: TRBV30; abundance: once; CDR3nt: TGTGCCTGGAACCTGGGACTAGCGAACAATGAGCAGTTCTTC; CDR3aa: CAWNLGLANNEQFF
j_gene: TRBJ2-6; d_gene: TRBD2; len: 17; v_gene: TRBV4-3; abundance: few; CDR3nt: TGCGCCAGCAGCCCTGGACTAGCGGTAACTGGGGCCAACGTCCTGACTTTC; CDR3aa: CASSPGLAVTGANVLTF
j_gene: TRBJ2-3; d_gene: -; len: 16; v_gene: TRBV5-1; abundance: many; CDR3nt: TGCGCCAGCAGCTCCTTCCGACTAGAGGGCACAGATACGCAGTATTTT; CDR3aa: CASSSFRLEGTDTQYF
j_gene: TRBJ2-3; d_gene: TRBD2; len: 18; v_gene: TRBV12-3/TRBV12-4; abundance: few; CDR3nt: TGTGCCGGCAGTTCCCCCCAACTAGCGGGAGTTAGCACAGATACGCAGTATTTT; CDR3aa: CAGSSPQLAGVSTDTQYF
j_gene: TRBJ2-5; d_gene: TRBD1; len: 15; v_gene: TRBV30; abundance: many; CDR3nt: TGTGCCTGGAGTGTAGGACAGGGAGGACAAGAGACCCAGTACTTC; CDR3aa: CAWSVGQGGQETQYF
j_gene: TRBJ1-5; d_gene: -; len: 14; v_gene: TRBV7-9; abundance: many; CDR3nt: TGTGCCAGCAGCTTAGGAGGAGGGCGTCAGCCCCAGCATTTT; CDR3aa: CASSLGGGRQPQHF
j_gene: TRBJ2-7; d_gene: TRBD2; len: 13; v_gene: TRBV11-3; abundance: -; CDR3nt: TGTGCCAGCAGAGCGGGGGTGCGTTACGAGCAGTACTTC; CDR3aa: CASRAGVRYEQYF
j_gene: TRBJ2-3; d_gene: -; len: 13; v_gene: TRBV12-3/TRBV12-4; abundance: many; CDR3nt: TGTGCCAGCGTTGGGGTAGCCCCAGATACGCAGTATTTT; CDR3aa: CASVGVAPDTQYF
j_gene: TRBJ2-3; d_gene: TRBD2; len: 15; v_gene: TRBV5-6; abundance: few; CDR3nt: TGTGCCAGCAGTGGACTAGCGGTAGACACAGATACGCAGTATTTT; CDR3aa: CASSGLAVDTDTQYF
j_gene: TRBJ2-7; d_gene: TRBD1; len: 16; v_gene: TRBV15; abundance: few; CDR3nt: TGTGCCACCAGCAGGCTGACCGGGACAGGGGGCTACGAGCAGTACTTC; CDR3aa: CATSRLTGTGGYEQYF
j_gene: TRBJ2-2; d_gene: -; len: 12; v_gene: TRBV5-1; abundance: many; CDR3nt: TGTGCCAGCAGGTTGAACACCGGGGAGCTGTTTTTT; CDR3aa: CASRLNTGELFF
j_gene: TRBJ2-3; d_gene: -; len: 14; v_gene: TRBV30; abundance: many; CDR3nt: TGTGCCTGGGGCCTGTGGGGTGGCACAGATACGCAGTATTTT; CDR3aa: CAWGLWGGTDTQYF
j_gene: TRBJ1-1; d_gene: -; len: 12; v_gene: TRBV2; abundance: many; CDR3nt: TGTGCCACTTACGGGGTGAACACTGAAGCTTTCTTT; CDR3aa: CATYGVNTEAFF
j_gene: TRBJ2-1; d_gene: -; len: 22; v_gene: TRBV28; abundance: -; CDR3nt: TGTGCCAGCAGTTTGTTTTACTTCCTCGAGGGGTTGGACGGCCAGACGAACAATGAGCAGTTCTTC; CDR3aa: CASSLFYFLEGLDGQTNNEQFF
j_gene: TRBJ2-1; d_gene: -; len: 16; v_gene: TRBV20-1; abundance: few; CDR3nt: TGCAGTGCTAGGAGACCGCAGGGACAATTAAACAATGAGCAGTTCTTC; CDR3aa: CSARRPQGQLNNEQFF
j_gene: TRBJ2-7; d_gene: -; len: 15; v_gene: TRBV16; abundance: few; CDR3nt: TGTGCCAGCAGCCAATTACGGGGACCGACCTACGAGCAGTACTTC; CDR3aa: CASSQLRGPTYEQYF
j_gene: TRBJ2-3; d_gene: -; len: 19; v_gene: TRBV6-1; abundance: few; CDR3nt: TGTGCCAGCACCCCCCGGGCAGGGGGACTCTCGGGTAGCACAGATACGCAGTATTTT; CDR3aa: CASTPRAGGLSGSTDTQYF
j_gene: TRBJ2-7; d_gene: TRBD2; len: 15; v_gene: TRBV27; abundance: many; CDR3nt: TGTGCCAGCAAGACGGGACTAGCGGACTCCTACGAGCAGTACTTC; CDR3aa: CASKTGLADSYEQYF
j_gene: TRBJ2-7; d_gene: -; len: 13; v_gene: TRBV2; abundance: few; CDR3nt: TGTGCCAGCAGTGACTACAGGGCATACGAGCAGTACTTC; CDR3aa: CASSDYRAYEQYF
j_gene: TRBJ2-3; d_gene: -; len: 14; v_gene: TRBV20-1; abundance: many; CDR3nt: TGCAGTGCCACTGCAGGGGGGAGCACAGATACGCAGTATTTT; CDR3aa: CSATAGGSTDTQYF
j_gene: TRBJ1-3; d_gene: -; len: 11; v_gene: TRBV6-2/TRBV6-3; abundance: -; CDR3nt: TGTGCCAGCAGCAAAGGGGTCCTTGTGAATTTT; CDR3aa: CASSKGVLVNF
j_gene: TRBJ2-7; d_gene: -; len: 14; v_gene: TRBV12-3/TRBV12-4; abundance: -; CDR3nt: TGTGCCAGCAGCGGGGGCGCGGCTTCCTACGAGCAGTACTTC; CDR3aa: CASSGGAASYEQYF
j_gene: TRBJ2-1; d_gene: -; len: 14; v_gene: TRBV7-2; abundance: -; CDR3nt: TGTGCCAGCAGCTGGACGGTAGGGGAGAGTGAGCAGTTCTTC; CDR3aa: CASSWTVGESEQFF
j_gene: TRBJ1-5; d_gene: -; len: 17; v_gene: TRBV30; abundance: many; CDR3nt: TGTGCCTGGAGTGTACTTAAGGGGAGTGGAAAAAATCAGCCCCAGCATTTT; CDR3aa: CAWSVLKGSGKNQPQHF
j_gene: TRBJ1-5; d_gene: -; len: 17; v_gene: TRBV6-1; abundance: many; CDR3nt: TGTGCCAGCTTTCCCCAACGGACGACTGATAGCAATCAGCCCCAGCATTTT; CDR3aa: CASFPQRTTDSNQPQHF
j_gene: TRBJ2-3; d_gene: TRBD2; len: 14; v_gene: TRBV28; abundance: many; CDR3nt: TGTGCCAGCAAGGGACTAGCGGGCCCAGGGGCGCAGTATTTT; CDR3aa: CASKGLAGPGAQYF
j_gene: TRBJ2-2; d_gene: -; len: 14; v_gene: TRBV15; abundance: few; CDR3nt: TGTGCCACCCCCAGGGATCGGAACACCGGGGAGCTGTTTTTT; CDR3aa: CATPRDRNTGELFF
j_gene: TRBJ1-5; d_gene: TRBD1; len: 14; v_gene: TRBV28; abundance: many; CDR3nt: TGTGCCAGCAAGGGACAGGGGGGAAATCAGCCCCAGCATTTT; CDR3aa: CASKGQGGNQPQHF
j_gene: TRBJ1-1; d_gene: -; len: 13; v_gene: TRBV4-3; abundance: few; CDR3nt: TGCGCCAGCAGCCAAGATCGTCGAACTGAAGCTTTCTTT; CDR3aa: CASSQDRRTEAFF
j_gene: TRBJ2-3; d_gene: TRBD2; len: 16; v_gene: TRBV28; abundance: many; CDR3nt: TGTGCCAGCAGTTTATGGGGGACTAGCGGAGCAGATACGCAGTATTTT; CDR3aa: CASSLWGTSGADTQYF
j_gene: TRBJ2-3; d_gene: -; len: 15; v_gene: TRBV18; abundance: many; CDR3nt: TGTGCCAGCCAGATTAGAGGCGGCAGCACAGATACGCAGTATTTT; CDR3aa: CASQIRGGSTDTQYF
j_gene: TRBJ1-1; d_gene: -; len: 11; v_gene: TRBV5-1; abundance: -; CDR3nt: TGCGCCAGTCACAGCGCCGCGAAAGCTTTCTTT; CDR3aa: CASHSAAKAFF
j_gene: TRBJ2-7; d_gene: -; len: 13; v_gene: TRBV28; abundance: few; CDR3nt: TGTGCCAGCAGTTCCCAGCCTTCCTACGAGCAGTACTTC; CDR3aa: CASSSQPSYEQYF
j_gene: TRBJ1-2; d_gene: -; len: 13; v_gene: TRBV12-3/TRBV12-4; abundance: many; CDR3nt: TGTGCCAGCACCCCTGGGTCGAACTATGGCTACACCTTC; CDR3aa: CASTPGSNYGYTF
j_gene: TRBJ2-7; d_gene: -; len: 14; v_gene: TRBV28; abundance: -; CDR3nt: TGTGCCAGCAGTTTTTGGCAAATCTCCTACGAGCAGTACTTC; CDR3aa: CASSFWQISYEQYF
j_gene: TRBJ2-4; d_gene: TRBD2; len: 14; v_gene: TRBV27; abundance: few; CDR3nt: TGTGCCAGCAGTTTCTGGGGGGGTAGAAACATTCAGTACTTC; CDR3aa: CASSFWGGRNIQYF
j_gene: TRBJ1-1; d_gene: -; len: 12; v_gene: TRBV13; abundance: many; CDR3nt: TGTGCCAGCAGCCGGGCGGACACTGAAGCTTTCTTT; CDR3aa: CASSRADTEAFF
j_gene: TRBJ2-7; d_gene: -; len: 13; v_gene: TRBV9; abundance: -; CDR3nt: TGTGCCAGCAGCGTAGATCCGGGCTACGAGCAGTACTTC; CDR3aa: CASSVDPGYEQYF
j_gene: TRBJ2-7; d_gene: -; len: 14; v_gene: TRBV6-2/TRBV6-3; abundance: -; CDR3nt: TGTGCCAGCAGAACCTTAGCGGTTCCCTACGAGCAGTACTTC; CDR3aa: CASRTLAVPYEQYF
j_gene: TRBJ2-7; d_gene: -; len: 15; v_gene: TRBV6-5; abundance: many; CDR3nt: TGTGCCAGCAGTTACTCGGACCGGAGTCACCGCGAGCAGTACTTC; CDR3aa: CASSYSDRSHREQYF
j_gene: TRBJ1-5; d_gene: TRBD1; len: 15; v_gene: TRBV2; abundance: once; CDR3nt: TGTGCCGGCAGTCACCAGGGGGGTCCCAATCAGCCCCAGCATTTT; CDR3aa: CAGSHQGGPNQPQHF
j_gene: TRBJ2-7; d_gene: TRBD1; len: 15; v_gene: TRBV18; abundance: many; CDR3nt: TGTGCCAGCTCACACCGGGACAGGGTGTCCTACGAGCAGTACTTC; CDR3aa: CASSHRDRVSYEQYF
j_gene: TRBJ1-1; d_gene: TRBD1; len: 14; v_gene: TRBV12-3/TRBV12-4; abundance: few; CDR3nt: TGTGCCAGCAGAGCGCAGGGGGTAGGAACTGAAGCTTTCTTT; CDR3aa: CASRAQGVGTEAFF
j_gene: TRBJ1-5; d_gene: -; len: 14; v_gene: TRBV7-9; abundance: many; CDR3nt: TGTGCCAGCAGCCCGGGGGAGAGCAATCAGCCCCAGCATTTT; CDR3aa: CASSPGESNQPQHF
j_gene: TRBJ2-3; d_gene: -; len: 20; v_gene: TRBV4-1; abundance: few; CDR3nt: TGCGCCAGCAGCCAAGGGCCCGGTTCCGGGACCCTTCGATCCACAGATACGCAGTATTTT; CDR3aa: CASSQGPGSGTLRSTDTQYF